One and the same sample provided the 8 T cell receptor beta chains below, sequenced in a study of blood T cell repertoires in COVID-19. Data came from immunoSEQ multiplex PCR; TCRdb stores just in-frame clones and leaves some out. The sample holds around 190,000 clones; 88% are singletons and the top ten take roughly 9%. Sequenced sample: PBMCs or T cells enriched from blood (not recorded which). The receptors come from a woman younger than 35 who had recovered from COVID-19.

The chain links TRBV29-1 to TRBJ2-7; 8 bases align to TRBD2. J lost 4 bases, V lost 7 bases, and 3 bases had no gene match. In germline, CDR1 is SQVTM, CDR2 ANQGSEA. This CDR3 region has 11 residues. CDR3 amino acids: CSAGGGYEQYF. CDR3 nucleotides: TGCAGCGCCGGGGGGGGATACGAGCAGTACTTC.

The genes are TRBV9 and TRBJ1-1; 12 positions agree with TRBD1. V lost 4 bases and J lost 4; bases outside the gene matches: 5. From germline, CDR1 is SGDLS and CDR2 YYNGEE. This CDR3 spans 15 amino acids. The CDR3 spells CASSRDRGPGTEAFF. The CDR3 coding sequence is TGTGCCAGCAGCCGGGACAGGGGGCCGGGCACTGAAGCTTTCTTT.

The CDR3 region is CASSQEPSGVAGGDNKQFF. Here the CDR3 DNA reads TGCGCCAGCAGCCAAGAGCCTTCCGGGGTAGCGGGAGGAGATAATAAGCAGTTCTTC. The gene calls are TRBV4-1 and TRBJ2-1; the match to TRBD2 covers 10 bases. Germline CDR1 reads MGHRA; CDR2 reads YSYEKL. The J segment lost 11 bases and the V segment lost 0 bases, leaving 19 bases of the junction unmatched. The CDR3 extends over 19 amino acids.

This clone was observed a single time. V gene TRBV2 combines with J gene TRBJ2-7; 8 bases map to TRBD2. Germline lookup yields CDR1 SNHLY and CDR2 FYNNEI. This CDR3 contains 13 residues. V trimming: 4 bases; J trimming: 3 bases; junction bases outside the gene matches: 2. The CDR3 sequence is CASSVTSGYEQYF. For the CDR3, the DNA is TGTGCCAGCAGTGTTACTAGCGGCTACGAGCAGTACTTC. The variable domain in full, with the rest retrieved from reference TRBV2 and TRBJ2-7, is EPEVTQTPSHQVTQMGQEVILRCVPISNHLYFYWYRQILGQKVEFLVSFYNNEISEKSEIFDDQFSVERPDGSNFTLKIRSTKLEDSAMYFCASSVTSGYEQYFGPGTRLTVT.

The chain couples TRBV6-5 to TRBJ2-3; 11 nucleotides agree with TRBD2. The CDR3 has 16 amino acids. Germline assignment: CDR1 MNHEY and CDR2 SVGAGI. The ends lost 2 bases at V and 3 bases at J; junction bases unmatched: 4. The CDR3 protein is CASSYVSSGGTDTQYF. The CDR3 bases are TGTGCCAGCAGTTACGTCTCTAGCGGGGGGACAGATACGCAGTATTTT.

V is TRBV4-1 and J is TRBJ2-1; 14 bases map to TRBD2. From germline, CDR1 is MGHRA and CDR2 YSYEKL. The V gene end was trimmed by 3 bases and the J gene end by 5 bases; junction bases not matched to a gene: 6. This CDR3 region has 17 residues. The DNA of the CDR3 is TGCGCCAGCAGCCAGACTAGCGGGGGGGCCGCGGACAATGAGCAGTTCTTC. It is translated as CASSQTSGGAADNEQFF.

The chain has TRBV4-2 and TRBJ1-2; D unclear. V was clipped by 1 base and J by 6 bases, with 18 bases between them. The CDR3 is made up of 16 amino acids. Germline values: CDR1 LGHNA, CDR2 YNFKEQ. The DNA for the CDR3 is TGTGCCAGCAGCCAAGTGGGAGCGGTTTACCAGGATGGCTACACCTTC. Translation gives CASSQVGAVYQDGYTF.

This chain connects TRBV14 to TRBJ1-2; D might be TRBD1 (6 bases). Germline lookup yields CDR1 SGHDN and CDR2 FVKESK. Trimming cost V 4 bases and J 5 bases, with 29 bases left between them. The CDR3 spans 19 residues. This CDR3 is CASSPRPGRGNKISYGYTF. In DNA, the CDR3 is TGTGCCAGCAGCCCCAGGCCGGGCAGGGGTAACAAAATTTCATATGGCTACACCTTC.